A single sample is the source of the 7 T cell receptor beta chains below, sequenced in a study of cytomegalovirus exposure and HLA in healthy donors. It was with 60 Vbeta and 13 Jbeta primers that the PCR ran. Libraries were prepared by immunoSEQ multiplex PCR; TCRdb keeps only in-frame clonotypes and omits some of them. The sample contains roughly 100,000 clones, around 63% of which appear only once. The sample taken for sequencing was PBMCs. These receptors were obtained from a man younger than 40 in good health and CMV-seronegative.

The V gene is TRBV30, the J gene TRBJ1-1, with a possible D match to TRBD1 (5 bases). The CDR3 contains 14 residues. Germline CDR1 is GTSNPN and CDR2 is SVGIG (reference sequence). Trimming shortened V by 2 bases and J by 1 base, and 11 bases separated the two germline ends. This CDR3 is CAWSKGHPNTEAFF. CDR3 nucleotides: TGTGCCTGGAGTAAAGGACACCCGAACACTGAAGCTTTCTTT.

This clone was observed a handful of times. For the CDR3, the DNA is TGTGCCATCAGTGAGCCAACTATGACAGGGTACACTGAAGCTTTCTTT. Its protein product is CAISEPTMTGYTEAFF. The chain is built from TRBV10-3 and TRBJ1-1; the match to TRBD1 covers 7 bases. This CDR3 comprises 16 residues. Germline V gene data show CDR1 as ENHRY and CDR2 as SYGVKD. The junction had 9 bases not matched to a gene; V was cut back by 2 bases and J by 3 bases.

The chain is built from TRBV6-5 and TRBJ1-5; 7 bases are a match to TRBD1. This CDR3 comprises 15 residues. Germline loops: CDR1 MNHEY, CDR2 SVGAGI. V lost 2 bases and J lost 7; bases outside the gene matches: 8. The DNA of the CDR3 is TGTGCCAGCAGTTACGGCAGGGGGTCTACGCAGCCCCAGCATTTT. Protein sequence: CASSYGRGSTQPQHF.

This chain joins TRBV10-1 and TRBJ1-5; D possibly corresponds to TRBD1 (5 bases). From germline, CDR1 is WNHNN and CDR2 SYGVQD (reference sequence). The CDR3 spans 15 residues. V was pared by 4 bases and J by 6 bases, with 16 bases between. The CDR3 DNA reads TGCGCCAGCAGTGGGTTCAGGGTCAAAAGTCAGCCCCAGCATTTT. Protein sequence: CASSGFRVKSQPQHF.

The J gene is TRBJ1-5, the V gene TRBV4-2; 7 bases are a match to TRBD1. This CDR3 is built from 18 residues. Unmatched junction bases numbered 9, after V lost 1 base and J lost 0 bases. CDR1 and CDR2 (germline): LGHNA, YNFKEQ. The CDR3 region is CASSQVAGGADSNQPQHF. The CDR3 nucleotides are TGTGCCAGCAGCCAAGTGGCAGGGGGAGCGGATAGCAATCAGCCCCAGCATTTT.

This clone came up a few times. CDR3 sequence reads: CASSPRGAESSYEQYF. CDR3 nucleotide sequence: TGTGCCAGCAGTCCCAGGGGTGCGGAAAGCTCCTACGAGCAGTACTTC. The chain carries TRBV2 and TRBJ2-7, with D perhaps matching TRBD1 (6 bases). The V gene's germline CDR1 is SNHLY and CDR2 FYNNEI. V lost 5 bases, J lost 0 bases, and 17 bases lay in between. The CDR3 totals 16 residues.

The V and J genes are TRBV5-1 and TRBJ2-3; weak D call: TRBD2 (5 bases). The germline V and J ends were trimmed by 4 bases and 2 bases, with 17 bases remaining between them. Germline V gene data show CDR1 as SGHRS and CDR2 as YFSETQ. The CDR3 is 16 residues long. CDR3 sequence (DNA): TGCGCCAGCAGCCCCGCGCGGGTAGGTTCCACAGATACGCAGTATTTT. The encoded protein is CASSPARVGSTDTQYF.